This TCR beta chain is from a study of blood T cell repertoires in COVID-19. On the study more broadly: The United States, Italy and Spain were the sources of the acute and convalescent COVID-19 samples. In each case, the material was cDNA or gDNA derived from T cells, B-cell-depleted T cells, or PBMCs.

The method was immunoSEQ multiplex PCR; TCRdb's version includes in-frame clones alone and lacks a portion of them. This sample has about 190,000 clones, with nearly 90% found just once. CDR3 size: 14 residues. After removal of 4 bases from V and 6 bases from J, the junction contained 9 bases not matched to a gene. The V gene's germline CDR1 is MGHDK and CDR2 SYGVNS. The V call is TRBV25-1, the J call TRBJ2-7; the match to TRBD1 covers 7 bases. Sequencing used peripheral blood. This receptor was taken from a woman between 40 and 55 years old who had recovered from COVID-19. The chain's CDR3 is CASSGWDSSPEQYF. CDR3 nucleotides: TGTGCCAGCAGTGGGTGGGACAGTTCTCCCGAGCAGTACTTC.